These T cell receptor beta chains were read from a single sample in a study of Tregs in tolerant kidney transplant recipients. Data came from immunoSEQ multiplex PCR; TCRdb stores just in-frame clones and leaves some out. The sample consists of fewer than 20,000 clones, 75% to 85% of them appearing once. Sequencing was done on a sample of Tregs from blood. The receptors shown here come from a human donor in good health. Each CDR3 is given with its conserved first and last residue. Each record gives: D gene, J gene, clone size, V gene, CDR3 protein, CDR3 DNA. The D gene is left open where the match is weak. Clone size, where shown, is once, few, many, or a class for clones that have expanded.

>NA|TRBJ2-7|NA|TRBV28
CASSLAGTSVSSYEQYF
TGTGCCAGCAGTTTGGCCGGGACCTCAGTATCCTCCTACGAGCAGTACTTC
>NA|TRBJ2-6|few|TRBV7-9
CASSSRINPSGANVLTF
TGTGCCAGCAGTTCCCGAATAAATCCCTCTGGGGCCAACGTCCTGACTTTC
>NA|TRBJ2-7|NA|TRBV5-5
CASSLEYEQYF
TGTGCCAGCAGCTTGGAGTACGAGCAGTACTTC
>NA|TRBJ2-1|NA|TRBV28
CASSRTRVSYNEQFF
TGTGCCAGCAGCCGCACTAGGGTCTCCTACAATGAGCAGTTCTTC
>TRBD1|TRBJ1-6|NA|TRBV7-9
CASSLGLTGTAVNSPLHF
TGTGCCAGCAGCTTAGGACTAACCGGGACAGCGGTTAATTCACCCCTCCACTTT
>NA|TRBJ2-3|NA|TRBV25-1
CASSELWELGTDTQYF
TGTGCCAGCAGTGAATTGTGGGAGCTCGGGACAGATACGCAGTATTTT
>TRBD1|TRBJ1-6|NA|TRBV27
CASSLLGQGPKKSPLHF
TGTGCCAGCAGTCTCCTAGGACAGGGGCCGAAGAAATCACCCCTCCACTTT
>NA|TRBJ2-7|NA|TRBV7-2
CASSSSSYEQYF
TGTGCCAGCAGCTCAAGCTCCTACGAGCAGTACTTC
>NA|TRBJ2-7|NA|TRBV7-8
CASSLEGSRATEQYF
TGTGCCAGCAGCTTAGAGGGCAGTAGGGCGACCGAGCAGTACTTC
>NA|TRBJ1-5|NA|TRBV6-5
CASSPSGRSRHF
TGTGCCAGCAGCCCAAGTGGCAGGAGTCGTCATTTT
>TRBD1|TRBJ2-5|NA|TRBV5-1
CASSLPGGEGETQYF
TGCGCCAGCAGCTTGCCAGGGGGCGAGGGGGAGACCCAGTACTTC
>NA|TRBJ2-7|NA|TRBV18
CASSPPSELVQYF
TGTGCCAGCTCACCACCCTCCGAACTAGTTCAGTACTTC
>NA|TRBJ1-2|NA|TRBV5-1
CASSLEGPGYGYTF
TGCGCCAGCAGCTTGGAAGGCCCCGGCTATGGCTACACCTTC
>NA|TRBJ1-1|NA|TRBV30
CAWSKGGYDTEAFF
TGTGCCTGGAGTAAGGGCGGCTACGACACTGAAGCTTTCTTT
>TRBD1|TRBJ1-2|few|TRBV6-5
CASSYGQGIGYTF
TGTGCCAGCAGTTACGGACAGGGGATAGGCTACACCTTC
>NA|TRBJ1-2|NA|TRBV28
CASSLFDGNYGYTF
TGTGCCAGCAGTTTATTCGACGGGAACTATGGCTACACCTTC
>TRBD1|TRBJ2-7|NA|TRBV29-1
CSAGQGRSYEQYF
TGCAGCGCAGGACAGGGTAGGTCCTACGAGCAGTACTTC
>NA|TRBJ1-1|NA|TRBV6-6
CASSLARGTEAFF
TGTGCCAGCAGTTTGGCTCGGGGCACTGAAGCTTTCTTT
>TRBD1|TRBJ2-1|NA|TRBV9
CASSARDRRYNEQFF
TGTGCCAGCAGCGCAAGGGACAGGCGCTACAATGAGCAGTTCTTC
>NA|TRBJ2-1|NA|TRBV7-9
CASSPYQAGQGIDEQFF
TGTGCCAGCAGCCCCTACCAAGCCGGGCAGGGTATCGATGAGCAGTTCTTC
>NA|TRBJ2-7|NA|TRBV6-1
CASSKTTGEQYF
TGTGCCAGCAGCAAGACTACGGGGGAGCAGTACTTC
>TRBD1|TRBJ1-2|NA|TRBV5-6
CASSSRDRGHGYTF
TGTGCCAGCAGCTCACGGGACAGGGGGCATGGCTACACCTTC
>TRBD1|TRBJ1-5|NA|TRBV30
CAWTRQGGNQPQHF
TGTGCCTGGACTAGACAGGGGGGCAATCAGCCCCAGCATTTT
>NA|TRBJ2-5|NA|TRBV11-2
CASSPYGSRGGTQYF
TGTGCCAGCAGCCCGTATGGTTCAAGAGGAGGGACCCAGTACTTC
>TRBD2|TRBJ2-1|once|TRBV10-1
CASGGLGFSRSEQFF
TGCGCCAGCGGAGGACTAGGCTTCTCGAGGAGTGAGCAGTTCTTC
>TRBD1|TRBJ2-7|NA|TRBV6-5
CASRSQGSYEQYF
TGTGCCAGCAGATCACAGGGGTCCTACGAGCAGTACTTC
>NA|TRBJ2-1|NA|TRBV7-2
CASSPFGGFEQFF
TGTGCCAGCAGCCCCTTTGGGGGATTTGAGCAGTTCTTC
>NA|TRBJ2-2|NA|TRBV19
CASKRATGELFF
TGTGCCAGTAAAAGGGCTACCGGGGAGCTGTTTTTT
>TRBD2|TRBJ2-5|NA|TRBV5-4
CASSLRTSGSETQYF
TGTGCCAGCAGCTTACGGACTAGCGGGTCTGAGACCCAGTACTTC
>NA|TRBJ2-7|NA|TRBV6-4
CASRGWEYEQYF
TGTGCCAGCAGGGGTTGGGAATACGAGCAGTACTTC
>TRBD1|TRBJ1-1|few|TRBV10-3
CAISPDREWVTEAFF
TGTGCCATCAGCCCGGACAGGGAGTGGGTCACTGAAGCTTTCTTT
>NA|TRBJ1-3|NA|TRBV5-5
CASSLPNGNTIYF
TGTGCCAGCAGTCTCCCTAATGGAAACACCATATATTTT
>TRBD1|TRBJ1-1|NA|TRBV6-5
CASSHRTGRGTEAFF
TGTGCCAGCAGCCACCGGACAGGTCGGGGCACTGAAGCTTTCTTT
>TRBD2|TRBJ2-1|NA|TRBV5-1
CASSFLAGGDEQFF
TGCGCCAGCAGCTTTCTAGCGGGAGGGGATGAGCAGTTCTTC
>NA|TRBJ2-2|NA|TRBV7-6
CASSLGTVNTGELFF
TGTGCCAGCAGCTTAGGGACAGTAAACACCGGGGAGCTGTTTTTT
>NA|TRBJ2-2|NA|TRBV10-3
CAITRKNTGELFF
TGTGCCATTACCAGGAAAAACACCGGGGAGCTGTTTTTT
>TRBD1|TRBJ1-6|once|TRBV5-1
CASSYDRGVSPLHF
TGCGCCAGCAGTTATGACAGGGGAGTTTCACCCCTCCACTTT
>TRBD1|TRBJ1-2|NA|TRBV5-1
CASSWTGDHGYTF
TGCGCCAGCAGCTGGACAGGGGACCATGGCTACACCTTC
>NA|TRBJ2-1|NA|TRBV4-2
CASSQDGNEQFF
TGTGCCAGCAGCCAAGACGGGAATGAGCAGTTCTTC
>NA|TRBJ2-6|NA|TRBV7-2
CASSLGLRSGANVLTF
TGTGCCAGCAGCTTAGGACTACGCTCTGGGGCCAACGTCCTGACTTTC
>NA|TRBJ1-5|NA|TRBV10-3
CAISEKKTSNQPQHF
TGTGCCATCAGTGAAAAGAAAACGAGCAATCAGCCCCAGCATTTT
>TRBD1|TRBJ1-5|NA|TRBV6-4
CASSDGGQGYSNQPQHF
TGTGCCAGCAGTGACGGGGGACAGGGGTATAGCAATCAGCCCCAGCATTTT
>NA|TRBJ2-3|NA|TRBV7-9
CASSRGPTDTQYF
TGTGCCAGCAGCCGTGGGCCCACAGATACGCAGTATTTT
>NA|TRBJ2-6|NA|TRBV19
CASSDDSLTGANVLTF
TGTGCCAGTAGTGACGACAGTTTGACTGGGGCCAACGTCCTGACTTTC
>NA|TRBJ1-4|once|TRBV27
CASSYRAATNEKLFF
TGTGCCAGCAGTTATCGGGCAGCAACTAATGAAAAACTGTTTTTT
>NA|TRBJ2-7|NA|TRBV7-9
CASSLDTGTQAYEQYF
TGTGCCAGCAGCTTAGACACGGGGACCCAAGCCTACGAGCAGTACTTC
>NA|TRBJ2-7|NA|TRBV29-1
CSVRVQGEPYEQYF
TGCAGCGTTCGAGTTCAGGGAGAACCCTACGAGCAGTACTTC
>TRBD2|TRBJ2-5|NA|TRBV2
CASSSSGGGQETQYF
TGTGCCAGCAGTTCTAGCGGGGGGGGACAAGAGACCCAGTACTTC
>NA|TRBJ2-4|NA|TRBV9
CASSVEPVAKNIQYF
TGTGCCAGCAGCGTAGAGCCGGTAGCCAAAAACATTCAGTACTTC
>NA|TRBJ2-3|NA|TRBV30
CASARFTSTDTQYF
TGTGCCTCGGCTAGATTTACTAGCACAGATACGCAGTATTTT
>NA|TRBJ1-5|once|TRBV28
CASSFPRNSNQPQHF
TGTGCCAGCAGTTTCCCCAGGAATAGCAATCAGCCCCAGCATTTT
>NA|TRBJ1-1|NA|TRBV5-6
CASSPARGTEAFF
TGTGCCAGCAGCCCCGCGAGGGGGACTGAAGCTTTCTTT
>NA|TRBJ1-5|NA|TRBV7-2
CASSRGHHNQPQHF
TGTGCCAGCAGCAGAGGGCACCACAATCAGCCCCAGCATTTT
>NA|TRBJ2-5|NA|TRBV14
CASSQESRGETQYF
TGTGCCAGCAGCCAAGAATCCAGGGGAGAGACCCAGTACTTC
>NA|TRBJ1-1|NA|TRBV18
CASSHTTLQVDTEAFF
TGTGCCAGCTCACACACAACCCTTCAGGTGGACACTGAAGCTTTCTTT